This T cell receptor (beta chain) was identified during a study of technical replicates of blood from several donors. Here immunoSEQ multiplex PCR was the method, and the copy in TCRdb shows in-frame clones only, minus some. The table lists 70,000 or so clones, 91% of them singletons. Specimen: T cells isolated from PBMCs. This sequence was found in a human donor in good health. Some clones in this sample may be carry-over from other donors' samples.

Written as DNA, the CDR3 is TGTGCCAGCAGCCCCCATGAGGGGGGGGTCGGCACTGAAGCTTTCTTT. This codes for CASSPHEGGVGTEAFF. The chain is built from TRBV11-3 and TRBJ1-1, with D tentatively TRBD1 (6 bases). This CDR3 contains 16 residues. The V end was cut by 5 bases, the J end by 4 bases, with 20 bases between. The V gene's germline CDR1 is SGHNT and CDR2 YENEEA.